This is a list of T cell receptor beta chains from one sample in a study of Graves' ophthalmopathy and Graves' hyperthyroidism. TCRdb used MiXCR to reprocess the multiplex PCR reads, holding one entry per CDR3 protein. The table shows about 740,000 distinct CDR3 sequences, with 40% occurring only once. The source material was peripheral blood. These receptors were obtained from an adult man with Graves' ophthalmopathy. Each CDR3 is given with its conserved first and last residue. The D gene is left open where the match is weak. Rows may omit the clone size; those that give it use once, few, many or a size class.

d_call: -; v_call: TRBV7-9; j_call: TRBJ2-2; clone_size: many; cdr3_nt: TGTGCCAGCTGGTGGGCCGGGGAGCTGTTTTTT; cdr3_aa: CASWWAGELFF
d_call: TRBD1; v_call: TRBV6-6; j_call: TRBJ2-2; clone_size: -; cdr3_nt: TGTGCCAGCAGTCCTCGACAGGGGGCGCAGGGCGGGGAGCTGTTTTTT; cdr3_aa: CASSPRQGAQGGELFF
d_call: -; v_call: TRBV29-1; j_call: TRBJ2-7; clone_size: few; cdr3_nt: TGCAGCGCCGGAAGCCCCTCCGGCGGGGCGAGCGACGAGCAGTACTTC; cdr3_aa: CSAGSPSGGASDEQYF
d_call: TRBD1; v_call: TRBV25-1; j_call: TRBJ2-7; clone_size: many; cdr3_nt: TGTGCCAGCAGGGGGACAGGGTCCTACGAGCAGTACTTC; cdr3_aa: CASRGTGSYEQYF
d_call: TRBD1; v_call: TRBV9; j_call: TRBJ1-6; clone_size: few; cdr3_nt: TGTGCCAGCAGCCAAGGACAGGGGGTTTATGGGTCACCCCTCCACTTT; cdr3_aa: CASSQGQGVYGSPLHF
d_call: -; v_call: TRBV6-5; j_call: TRBJ2-7; clone_size: few; cdr3_nt: TGTGCCAGCAGTCGAACTAGAACCCACGAGCAGTACTTC; cdr3_aa: CASSRTRTHEQYF
d_call: TRBD1; v_call: TRBV19; j_call: TRBJ1-2; clone_size: -; cdr3_nt: TGTGCCAGTAGTCCACGACAGGGGGCGGCTGGCTACACCTTC; cdr3_aa: CASSPRQGAAGYTF
d_call: TRBD1; v_call: TRBV20-1; j_call: TRBJ1-2; clone_size: once; cdr3_nt: TGCAGTGCTATGACAGGGGCCGTCGGCTATGGCTACACCTTC; cdr3_aa: CSAMTGAVGYGYTF
d_call: TRBD2; v_call: TRBV11-2; j_call: TRBJ2-5; clone_size: -; cdr3_nt: TGTGCCAGCAGCTTAGCTCTAGCGGGAGGCCGTAACGGAGAGACCCAGTACTTC; cdr3_aa: CASSLALAGGRNGETQYF
d_call: -; v_call: TRBV5-1; j_call: TRBJ1-1; clone_size: few; cdr3_nt: TGCGCCAGCAGCTTGGCCGGGGCGGGGATAGAAGCTTTCTTT; cdr3_aa: CASSLAGAGIEAFF
d_call: -; v_call: TRBV20-1; j_call: TRBJ2-5; clone_size: many; cdr3_nt: TGCAGTGCTGCCAAAGAGACCCAGTACTTC; cdr3_aa: CSAAKETQYF
d_call: TRBD2; v_call: TRBV20-1; j_call: TRBJ2-5; clone_size: few; cdr3_nt: TGCAGTGCCTCCCGCCGGGGGGGCCGGGAGACCCAGTACTTC; cdr3_aa: CSASRRGGRETQYF
d_call: -; v_call: TRBV11-2; j_call: TRBJ2-7; clone_size: few; cdr3_nt: TGTGCCAGCAGTTACACCGGGACTGGCTACGAGCAGTACTTC; cdr3_aa: CASSYTGTGYEQYF
d_call: TRBD1; v_call: TRBV19; j_call: TRBJ1-6; clone_size: few; cdr3_nt: TGTGCCAGTAGACAGACAGGGACGTCGGGCGTCTATAATTCACCCCTCCACTTT; cdr3_aa: CASRQTGTSGVYNSPLHF
d_call: -; v_call: TRBV7-8; j_call: TRBJ1-1; clone_size: -; cdr3_nt: TGTGCCAGCAGCCAGGACCCGGGACCGAACACTGAAGCTTTCTTT; cdr3_aa: CASSQDPGPNTEAFF
d_call: -; v_call: TRBV12-3/TRBV12-4; j_call: TRBJ2-5; clone_size: many; cdr3_nt: TGTGCCAGCAGCGAAACAGGGCCAGAGACCCAGTACTTC; cdr3_aa: CASSETGPETQYF
d_call: TRBD1; v_call: TRBV19; j_call: TRBJ1-5; clone_size: -; cdr3_nt: TGTGCCAGTAGTCAGCGTGGGGGGGCAGGGGGCCAGCCCCAGCATTTT; cdr3_aa: CASSQRGGAGGQPQHF
d_call: TRBD1; v_call: TRBV10-3; j_call: TRBJ1-1; clone_size: -; cdr3_nt: TGTGCCATCAGTGACCAGGGGGCGGGCACTGAAGCTTTCTTT; cdr3_aa: CAISDQGAGTEAFF
d_call: -; v_call: TRBV10-3; j_call: TRBJ1-2; clone_size: many; cdr3_nt: TGTGCCACCGCGCCTCGACAGACCTCAAACTATGGCTACACCTTC; cdr3_aa: CATAPRQTSNYGYTF
d_call: -; v_call: TRBV24-1; j_call: TRBJ1-5; clone_size: -; cdr3_nt: TGTGCCAGCAGTCCCCCGGGAGGGGTGTCAAATCAGCCCCAGCATTTT; cdr3_aa: CASSPPGGVSNQPQHF
d_call: TRBD1; v_call: TRBV12-5; j_call: TRBJ1-2; clone_size: -; cdr3_nt: TGTGCTAGTGGTTTGGTAATAACGGGACAGGTGCTTGATGGCTACACCTTC; cdr3_aa: CASGLVITGQVLDGYTF
d_call: -; v_call: TRBV24-1; j_call: TRBJ2-3; clone_size: -; cdr3_nt: TGTGCCACCAGTGACTCCGGGTCGAGTCTCGAGACGCAGTATTTT; cdr3_aa: CATSDSGSSLETQYF
d_call: TRBD1; v_call: TRBV25-1; j_call: TRBJ2-3; clone_size: -; cdr3_nt: TGTGCCAGCAGTGATATCAAGGTCAGGACAGGTAGCACAGATACGCAGTATTTT; cdr3_aa: CASSDIKVRTGSTDTQYF
d_call: -; v_call: TRBV25-1; j_call: TRBJ1-3; clone_size: -; cdr3_nt: TGTGCCAGCAGTGAGGCAGGAGGAAACACCATATATTTT; cdr3_aa: CASSEAGGNTIYF
d_call: TRBD2; v_call: TRBV7-9; j_call: TRBJ2-3; clone_size: few; cdr3_nt: TGTGCCAGCAGCTTGGGGGGGTCGGGCCTTAGCACAGATACGCAGTATTTT; cdr3_aa: CASSLGGSGLSTDTQYF
d_call: -; v_call: TRBV7-9; j_call: TRBJ2-7; clone_size: once; cdr3_nt: TGTGCCAGCTCCCGAGAGGGGGTACCGGGGAACGAGCAGTACTTC; cdr3_aa: CASSREGVPGNEQYF
d_call: TRBD2; v_call: TRBV25-1; j_call: TRBJ2-7; clone_size: -; cdr3_nt: TGTGCCAGCAGTGATAGTGCCGGGGGGGAATACGAGCAGTACTTC; cdr3_aa: CASSDSAGGEYEQYF